The following is a T cell receptor (beta chain) sequence with its context. The target of this receptor is not known. Base qualities are not recorded, but no much larger clone differs from it by a single base. Receptor libraries were prepared by the immunoSEQ multiplex PCR assay. Imported from immuneACCESS, the table was reduced by TCRdb to in-frame sequences with V and J called. These copies leave out some clones; in studies compared against another copy, an unresolved V gene accounts for under half, and the cause of the remainder is not known. This sample lists some 30,000 clones; roughly 89% were detected once. The leading ten clones occupy 3% to 5% of the sample. The germline V gene specifies SGHDT as CDR1 and YYEEEE as CDR2. Compared with germline, V lacks 0 bases and J lacks 3 bases; bases without a gene match: 2. Reading from cysteine to phenylalanine, the CDR3 counts 15 amino acids. CDR3 DNA only is kept here, 45 bases in frame from base 1.

This record comes from a study of T cell changes during pregnancy in multiple sclerosis (dated by TCRdb to the late 2010s). For the wider study: The study looked at changes in the T cell repertoire across pregnancy in women with multiple sclerosis.

The chain is encoded by TRBV5-6 joined to TRBJ1-5; 8 junctional bases match TRBD1. The sequencing used CD8+ T cells from peripheral blood mononuclear cells, collected in the second trimester of pregnancy. The receptor was isolated from a female donor in good health, enrolled as a control in a pregnancy study. The nucleotide sequence is given as TGTGCCAGCAGCTTGGGACAGGGGCACAATCAGCCCCAGCATTTT. This codes for CASSLGQGHNQPQHF.